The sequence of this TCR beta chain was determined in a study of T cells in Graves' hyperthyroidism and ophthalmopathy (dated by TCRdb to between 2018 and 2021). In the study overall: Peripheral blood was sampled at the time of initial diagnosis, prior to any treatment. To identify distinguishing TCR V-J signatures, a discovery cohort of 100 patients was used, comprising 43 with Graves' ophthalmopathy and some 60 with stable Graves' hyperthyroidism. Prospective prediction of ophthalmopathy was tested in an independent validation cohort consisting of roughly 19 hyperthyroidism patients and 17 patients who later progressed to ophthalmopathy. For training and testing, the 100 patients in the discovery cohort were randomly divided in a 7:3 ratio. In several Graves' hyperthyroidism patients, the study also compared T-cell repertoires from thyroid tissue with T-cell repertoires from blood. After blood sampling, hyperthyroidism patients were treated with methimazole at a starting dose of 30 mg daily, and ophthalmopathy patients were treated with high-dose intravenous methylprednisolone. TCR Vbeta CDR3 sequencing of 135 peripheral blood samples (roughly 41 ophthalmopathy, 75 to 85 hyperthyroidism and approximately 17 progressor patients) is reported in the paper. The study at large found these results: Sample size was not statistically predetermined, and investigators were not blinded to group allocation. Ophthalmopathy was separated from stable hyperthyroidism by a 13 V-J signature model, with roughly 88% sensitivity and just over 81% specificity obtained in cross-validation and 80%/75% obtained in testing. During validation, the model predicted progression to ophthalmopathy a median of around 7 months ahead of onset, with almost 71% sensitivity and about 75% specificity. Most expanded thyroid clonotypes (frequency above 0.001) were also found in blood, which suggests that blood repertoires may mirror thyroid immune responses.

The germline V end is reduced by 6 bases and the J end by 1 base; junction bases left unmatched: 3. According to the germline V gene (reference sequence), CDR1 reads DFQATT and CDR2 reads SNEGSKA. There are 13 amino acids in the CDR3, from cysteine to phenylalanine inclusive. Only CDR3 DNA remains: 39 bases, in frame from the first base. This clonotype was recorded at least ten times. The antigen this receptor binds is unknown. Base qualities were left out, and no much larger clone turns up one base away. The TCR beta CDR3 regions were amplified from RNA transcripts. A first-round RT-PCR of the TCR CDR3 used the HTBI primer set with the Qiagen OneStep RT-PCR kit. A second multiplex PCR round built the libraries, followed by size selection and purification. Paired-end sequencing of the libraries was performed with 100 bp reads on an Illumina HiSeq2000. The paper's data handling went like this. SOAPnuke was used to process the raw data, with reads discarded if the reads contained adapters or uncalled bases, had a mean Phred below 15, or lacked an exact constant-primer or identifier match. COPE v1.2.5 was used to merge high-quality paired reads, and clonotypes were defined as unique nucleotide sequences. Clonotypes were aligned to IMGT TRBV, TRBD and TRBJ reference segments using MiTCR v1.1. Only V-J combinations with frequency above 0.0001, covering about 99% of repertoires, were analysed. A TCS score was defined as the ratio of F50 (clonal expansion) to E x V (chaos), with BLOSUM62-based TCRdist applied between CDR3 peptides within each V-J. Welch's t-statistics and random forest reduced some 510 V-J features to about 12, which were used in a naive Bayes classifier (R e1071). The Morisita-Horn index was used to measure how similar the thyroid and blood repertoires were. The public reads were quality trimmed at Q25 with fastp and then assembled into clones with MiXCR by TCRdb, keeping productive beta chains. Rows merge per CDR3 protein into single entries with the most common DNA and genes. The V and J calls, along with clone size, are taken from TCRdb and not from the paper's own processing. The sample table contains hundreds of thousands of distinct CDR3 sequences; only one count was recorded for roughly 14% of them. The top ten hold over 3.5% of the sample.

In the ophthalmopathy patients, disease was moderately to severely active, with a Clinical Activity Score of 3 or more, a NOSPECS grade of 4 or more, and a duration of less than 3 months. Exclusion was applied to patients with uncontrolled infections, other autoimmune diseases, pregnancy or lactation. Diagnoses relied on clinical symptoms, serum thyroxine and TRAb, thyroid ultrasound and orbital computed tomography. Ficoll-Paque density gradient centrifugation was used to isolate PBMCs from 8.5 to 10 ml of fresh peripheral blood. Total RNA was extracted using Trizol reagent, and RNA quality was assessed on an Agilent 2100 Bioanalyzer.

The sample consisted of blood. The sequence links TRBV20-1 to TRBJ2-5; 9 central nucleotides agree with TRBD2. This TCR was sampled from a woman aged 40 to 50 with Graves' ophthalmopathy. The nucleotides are TGCAGTGCCTCGGGACTAGCCCAAGAGACCCAGTACTTC. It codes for CSASGLAQETQYF.